These 17 T cell receptor beta chains originate from one sample sequenced in a study of CD4 T cell repertoires in COVID-19. The memory T cells were sequenced right after ex vivo isolation, without culture. Assay: immunoSEQ multiplex PCR; the TCRdb copy retains only in-frame clones and omits some. There are about 22,000 clones in the sample; around 87% occur only once, and around 0.63% lies in the top ten. Material: central memory CD4+ T cells from blood, obtained before the COVID-19 pandemic. These receptors came from a human donor who had COVID-19.

This chain uses TRBV6-1 with TRBJ2-3, with D possibly TRBD2 on 6 matching bases. The CDR3 sequence is 14 residues long. Trimming removed 3 bases from V and 0 bases from J, with 7 bases in between. Germline V gene data show CDR1 as MNHNS and CDR2 as SASEGT. CDR3: CASSEGLSTDTQYF. The CDR3 DNA is TGTGCCAGCAGTGAGGGACTGAGCACAGATACGCAGTATTTT.

The chain uses TRBV13 and TRBJ2-3; D is perhaps TRBD2 (7 bases). This CDR3 has 16 residues. CDR1 is PRHDT and CDR2 is FYEKMQ in the germline V gene (reference sequence). Trimming removed 0 bases at V and 3 bases at J, with 13 bases between. DNA for the CDR3: TGTGCCAGCAGCTTAGGCCGTAGGGGGGGAACAGATACGCAGTATTTT. It translates to CASSLGRRGGTDTQYF.

The J gene is TRBJ2-5, the V gene TRBV2; 11 bases fit TRBD2. V lost 5 bases and J lost 1; bases outside the gene matches: 3. Germline V lookup: CDR1 SNHLY, CDR2 FYNNEI. The CDR3 sequence is 15 residues long. The CDR3 DNA is TGTGCCAGCAGTCCTAGCGGGGGGTTCCAAGAGACCCAGTACTTC. It is translated as CASSPSGGFQETQYF.

The CDR3 nucleotides read TGTGCCAGCAGCCAAGATCTGGAGCACGGCACAGATACGCAGTATTTT. Amino acid sequence: CASSQDLEHGTDTQYF. The chain has TRBV4-2 and TRBJ2-3; D not resolved. Germline V gene lookup returns CDR1 LGHNA and CDR2 YNFKEQ. CDR3 length equals 16 residues. V lost 0 bases to trimming and J lost 1 base, with 11 bases between them.

J is TRBJ1-2 and V is TRBV5-1; tentatively, D is TRBD1 (5 bases). V was shortened by 0 bases and J by 4 bases, with 13 bases between the two germline ends. Germline CDR1 is SGHRS and CDR2 is YFSETQ. The CDR3 has 15 amino acids. The CDR3 sequence is CASSLVTGDLYGYTF. In DNA form, the CDR3 reads TGCGCCAGCAGCTTGGTAACAGGCGATCTCTATGGCTACACCTTC.

The V and J genes are TRBV19 and TRBJ2-5, with TRBD1 as a possible D gene (5 bases). Germline V gene data show CDR1 as LNHDA and CDR2 as SQIVND (reference sequence). This CDR3 contains 13 residues. V dropped 2 bases and J dropped 4 bases, with 8 bases sitting between them. CDR3 coding DNA: TGTGCCAGTAGTATACAGGGAACAGAGACCCAGTACTTC. Its translation is CASSIQGTETQYF. Based on the CDR3 plus reference TRBV19 and TRBJ2-5, the full variable domain is DGGITQSPKYLFRKEGQNVTLSCEQNLNHDAMYWYRQDPGQGLRLIYYSQIVNDFQKGDIAEGYSVSREKKESFPLTVTSAQKNPTAFYLCASSIQGTETQYFGPGTRLLVL.

The rearrangement uses TRBV7-9 and TRBJ1-6; D is possibly TRBD1 (5 bases). The V end lost 5 bases, the J end lost 9 bases, and 20 bases lay between the germline ends. The germline V gene encodes CDR1 SEHNR and CDR2 FQNEAQ (reference sequence). The CDR3 is 16 amino acids. In DNA form, the CDR3 reads TGTGCCAGCAGCCTCCTAACCGGGACCGGGGGTTCACCCCTCCACTTT. Translation gives CASSLLTGTGGSPLHF.

The rearrangement links TRBV28 to TRBJ1-5; perhaps TRBD1 as D (5 bases). Between the trimmed V and J ends, which lost 4 bases and 4 bases, there was a span of 8 bases. The germline V gene has CDR1 MDHEN and CDR2 SYDVKM. The CDR3 runs 13 residues. The CDR3 is CASSSDRNQPQHF. The CDR3 coding sequence is TGTGCCAGCAGTTCCGACAGAAATCAGCCCCAGCATTTT.

The genes are TRBV5-8 and TRBJ1-1; 8 positions match TRBD1. Trimming took 3 bases from V and 7 from J; bases not matched to a gene: 2. CDR3 length equals 12 residues. Germline V lookup: CDR1 SGHTS, CDR2 YDEGEE. CDR3 residues: CASSSTGDEAFF. The CDR3 DNA reads as TGTGCCAGCAGCTCGACAGGGGATGAAGCTTTCTTT.

The J gene is TRBJ2-5, the V gene TRBV28; no clear D. V shed 4 bases and J shed 5 bases, with 5 bases lying between them. The germline V gene has CDR1 MDHEN and CDR2 SYDVKM. The length of the CDR3 is 11 residues. CDR3: CASSSVETQYF. CDR3 bases: TGTGCCAGCAGTTCCGTGGAGACCCAGTACTTC.

This clone was observed once. The rearrangement joins TRBV6-5 to TRBJ1-2; D ambiguous. Germline loops: CDR1 MNHEY, CDR2 SVGAGI. Trimming stripped 0 bases from V and 7 bases from J, with 12 bases between. The CDR3 is made up of 14 amino acids. The CDR3 sequence: CASSYSGADRGYTF. The DNA for the CDR3 is TGTGCCAGCAGTTACTCAGGCGCGGATCGTGGCTACACCTTC.

The gene calls are TRBV11-2 and TRBJ2-5; 9 bases are a match to TRBD2. V lost 8 bases and J lost 5; bases outside the gene matches: 12. Germline V CDR1 and CDR2: SGHAT, FQNNGV. The CDR3 totals 15 residues. CDR3 bases: TGTGCCAGCGGTCGGGTTGCGGGGGGGACGGAGACCCAGTACTTC. It yields the protein CASGRVAGGTETQYF.

Only one count was recorded for this clone. This chain connects TRBV27 to TRBJ1-1, with TRBD1 matching over 7 bases. In germline, CDR1 is MNHEY, CDR2 SMNVEV (reference sequence). The CDR3 has 16 residues. After removal of 5 bases from V and 4 bases from J, the junction contained 13 bases not matched to a gene. DNA for the CDR3: TGTGCCAGCAGTGCCGGGACAGCCCTAGTGGGCACTGAAGCTTTCTTT. Amino acids: CASSAGTALVGTEAFF.

This clone was detected only a few times. The DNA for the CDR3 is TGTGCCAGCAGCTTAAACCCCCAGGGTGCCACCGGGGAGCTGTTTTTT. It translates to CASSLNPQGATGELFF. The chain recombines TRBV7-3 with TRBJ2-2; D might be TRBD1 (5 bases). This CDR3 is built from 16 residues. Germline V lookup: CDR1 SGHTA, CDR2 FQGTGA. Trimming left V 1 base short and J 4 bases short, with 13 bases between. Complete variable domain (other parts from reference TRBV7-3 and TRBJ2-2): GAGVSQTPSNKVTEKGKYVELRCDPISGHTALYWYRQSLGQGPEFLIYFQGTGAADDSGLPNDRFFAVRPEGSVSTLKIQRTERGDSAVYLCASSLNPQGATGELFFGEGSRLTVL.

This clone has only one observation. V usage is TRBV27 and J usage is TRBJ2-7; a weak D match, TRBD2 (5 bases). CDR1 is MNHEY and CDR2 is SMNVEV in the germline V gene (reference sequence). The V end was cut by 7 bases, the J end by 0 bases, with 16 bases between. CDR3 length equals 15 residues. This CDR3 reads CASTPLGGDSYEQYF. Here the CDR3 DNA reads TGTGCCAGCACTCCCCTTGGAGGCGACTCCTACGAGCAGTACTTC.

The rearrangement links TRBV2 to TRBJ2-3; tentatively, D is TRBD2 (5 bases). The CDR3 length is 12 residues. The germline V and J ends were trimmed by 6 bases and 4 bases, with 8 bases remaining between them. Per the germline V gene, CDR1 is SNHLY and CDR2 is FYNNEI. This CDR3 reads CASREVADTQYF. The CDR3 DNA follows: TGTGCCAGCAGGGAGGTCGCAGATACGCAGTATTTT.

V gene TRBV7-8 combines with J gene TRBJ2-2; tentative D call: TRBD1 (6 bases). The CDR3 sequence is 17 residues long. Germline CDR1 SGHVS, CDR2 FQNEAQ. Trimming shortened V by 7 bases and J by 0 bases, and 18 bases separated the two germline ends. CDR3 in amino acids: CASKTTGITSNTGELFF. The CDR3 DNA reads TGTGCCAGCAAAACCACAGGGATTACTTCGAACACCGGGGAGCTGTTTTTT.